What follows is one T cell receptor beta chain and its context. Participants' own reports of clinical history determined their cohort assignment. Authors' methods: Reference gene primer amplification yielded estimated nucleated cell counts. Data came from immunoSEQ multiplex PCR; TCRdb stores just in-frame clones and leaves some out. V, J and clone size reflect that table, while D and trimming were determined from the DNA. The table records a few hundred thousand clones, around 84% of them present only once. This sample is part of a study of blood T cell repertoires in COVID-19. Study details: PBMCs, B-cell-depleted T cells, or T cells provided the cDNA or gDNA that made up the material.

The CDR3 extends over 12 amino acids. With 3 bases removed from V and 8 bases from J, the gap between germline ends came to 10 bases. The sequenced material came from PBMCs or T cells enriched from blood (not recorded which). The chain carries TRBV12-3 or TRBV12-4 and TRBJ1-2, with D hard to call. This clonotype was obtained from a woman aged 40 to 50 who had recovered from COVID-19. CDR3 protein: CASSFGVRGYTF. The CDR3 region has the DNA TGTGCCAGCAGTTTTGGAGTTCGGGGCTACACCTTC.